The source of this T cell receptor (beta chain) is a study of blood T cell repertoires in COVID-19. Study-level information: Researchers got acute and convalescent COVID-19 samples from the United States, Italy and Spain.

This CDR3 has 17 amino acids. The V segment lost 2 bases and the J segment 8 bases; nucleotides outside the gene matches: 16. Germline V lookup: CDR1 SGHTA, CDR2 FQGNSA. In the source study's methods: Estimation of nucleated cell counts relied on the amplification of reference gene primers. Data came from immunoSEQ multiplex PCR; TCRdb stores just in-frame clones and leaves some out. That table supplies the V and J calls and clone size; D and trimming were determined from the DNA. The data hold hundreds of thousands of clones, with roughly 80% observed a single time. Enrollees, roughly 18 to 90 years old, lived in around 23 US areas. It was within 2 weeks before study entry that exposed participants met a COVID-19 case.

The chain couples TRBV7-2 to TRBJ1-2; TRBD1 aligns across 8 bases. Sequences were obtained from PBMCs or T cells enriched from blood (not recorded which). The origin of this receptor is a woman between 45 and 60 years old who had been exposed to COVID-19. The CDR3 sequence: CASSLTSRPDRARGYTF. The CDR3 nucleotides are TGTGCCAGCAGCTTAACGTCTCGACCGGACAGGGCTAGAGGCTACACCTTC.